The 18 T cell receptor beta chains below all came from one sample that was sequenced in a study of T cell responses to AZD1222 COVID-19 vaccine. The data were produced by immunoSEQ multiplex PCR, yet TCRdb's version contains in-frame clones alone and is incomplete. The profile shows roughly 120,000 clones, about 91% of them singletons. The material was peripheral blood, obtained on day 0 of AZD1222 vaccination. The receptors derive from an adult in good health.

V is TRBV6-2 or TRBV6-3 and J is TRBJ2-7; 12 bases line up with TRBD2. V shed 2 bases, J shed 4 bases, and the junction held 3 bases outside the gene matches. This CDR3 spans 15 amino acids. Looked up from germline, CDR1 is MNHEY and CDR2 is SVGEGT. The CDR3 nucleotides are TGTGCCAGCAGTTACGATACTAGCGGGGGGTACGAGCAGTACTTC. It is translated as CASSYDTSGGYEQYF.

The chain joins TRBV27 to TRBJ2-2; TRBD2 aligns across 11 bases. The V segment lost 5 bases and the J segment 2 bases; nucleotides outside the gene matches: 10. This CDR3 has 18 amino acids. Germline V gene data show CDR1 as MNHEY and CDR2 as SMNVEV (reference sequence). CDR3 bases: TGTGCCAGCAGTCTAGGGTCACTAGCGGGGGCAAACACCGGGGAGCTGTTTTTT. This codes for CASSLGSLAGANTGELFF.

The rearrangement uses TRBV3-1 (or the pseudogene TRBV3-2) and TRBJ1-4; D not certain. The V gene's germline CDR1 is LGHDT and CDR2 YNNKEL (reference sequence). The CDR3 has 13 residues. Trimming shortened V by 1 base and J by 8 bases, and 8 bases separated the two germline ends. CDR3 nucleotides: TGTGCCAGCAGCCAAGCTGGAATAGAAAAACTGTTTTTT. It encodes CASSQAGIEKLFF.

The V gene is TRBV5-6, the J gene TRBJ2-2, with unresolved D. CDR1 is SGHDT, CDR2 YYEEEE, per germline. The CDR3 contains 14 residues. The V end was cut by 0 bases, the J end by 4 bases, with 7 bases between. The CDR3 DNA reads TGTGCCAGCAGCTTGGATCACTTCACCGGGGAGCTGTTTTTT. Amino acid sequence: CASSLDHFTGELFF.

The chain joins TRBV5-6 to TRBJ1-5, with a weak D call TRBD1 (6 bases). V was cut by 6 bases and J by 4 bases, with 20 bases left in between. The CDR3 extends over 16 amino acids. Per the germline V gene, CDR1 is SGHDT and CDR2 is YYEEEE. The CDR3 loop reads CASNAHRAPGNQPQHF. In DNA, the CDR3 is TGTGCCAGCAACGCACACAGGGCCCCGGGAAATCAGCCCCAGCATTTT.

V gene TRBV29-1 combines with J gene TRBJ2-1, with D possibly being TRBD2 (7 bases). The CDR3 is 18 residues long. V was trimmed by 7 bases and J by 0 bases, leaving 25 bases between them. Per the germline V gene, CDR1 is SQVTM and CDR2 is ANQGSEA. For the CDR3, the DNA is TGCAGCGACTACTGGGGGACATCGAGCGGGGTCTCCTACAATGAGCAGTTCTTC. This encodes CSDYWGTSSGVSYNEQFF.

This chain joins TRBV13 and TRBJ1-1; D unclear. The CDR3 sequence is 13 residues long. Germline lookup yields CDR1 PRHDT and CDR2 FYEKMQ (reference sequence). Trimming shortened V by 0 bases and J by 4 bases, and 6 bases separated the two germline ends. The CDR3 bases are TGTGCCAGCAGCTTAGGTGGTTCCACTGAAGCTTTCTTT. It yields the protein CASSLGGSTEAFF.

The chain employs TRBV10-3 and TRBJ1-6, with no clear D. The V gene's germline CDR1 is ENHRY and CDR2 SYGVKD. The V and J ends lost 0 bases and 4 bases respectively, with 7 bases between them. The CDR3 is 15 residues long. CDR3 sequence reads: CAISESPGYNSPLHF. Here the CDR3 DNA reads TGTGCCATCAGTGAGTCCCCGGGGTATAATTCACCCCTCCACTTT.

DNA of the CDR3: TGTGCCAGCTCACCGGCCGGGGGCGCAACTGGAAACACCATATATTTT. This encodes CASSPAGGATGNTIYF. The chain has TRBV18 and TRBJ1-3; D possibly corresponds to TRBD1 (6 bases). Germline-derived CDR1 and CDR2 are KGHSH and LQKENI. V gave up 3 bases and J gave up 2 bases, with 14 bases separating them. This CDR3 has 16 residues.

The genes are TRBV6-5 and TRBJ1-6, with D possibly TRBD1 on 6 matching bases. Trimming left V 0 bases short and J 5 bases short, with 11 bases between. The CDR3 runs 16 residues. Germline CDR1 reads MNHEY; CDR2 reads SVGAGI. The CDR3 DNA follows: TGTGCCAGCAGTTACTCGGCGACAGGTCATAATTCACCCCTCCACTTT. This translates into CASSYSATGHNSPLHF.

CDR3 residues: CASSRQGSYNEQFF. CDR3 nucleotide sequence: TGTGCCAGCTCGCGACAGGGTTCCTACAATGAGCAGTTCTTC. This chain links TRBV18 with TRBJ2-1; TRBD1 matches at 7 bases. Germline trimming cut 6 bases from V and 1 base from J; bases unmatched to any gene: 3. CDR3 size: 14 residues. CDR1 is KGHSH and CDR2 is LQKENI in the germline V gene.

This chain joins TRBV9 and TRBJ2-3; TRBD1 or TRBD2 may be the D gene (7 bases each). Germline-derived CDR1 and CDR2 are SGDLS and YYNGEE. The CDR3 length is 13 residues. V was clipped by 2 bases and J by 8 bases, with 12 bases between them. CDR3 DNA: TGTGCCAGCAGCGTTACAGGGGAGGGTACGCAGTATTTT. Encoded protein: CASSVTGEGTQYF.

The chain uses TRBV7-9 and TRBJ1-2; no reliable D call. V was trimmed by 1 base and J by 2 bases, leaving 5 bases between them. This CDR3 region has 13 residues. In germline, CDR1 is SEHNR, CDR2 FQNEAQ (reference sequence). CDR3 DNA: TGTGCCAGCAGCTTAGACGGCAACTATGGCTACACCTTC. The encoded protein is CASSLDGNYGYTF. The whole variable domain, remainder taken from reference TRBV7-9 and TRBJ1-2, is DTGVSQNPRHKITKRGQNVTFRCDPISEHNRLYWYRQTLGQGPEFLTYFQNEAQLEKSRLLSDRFSAERPKGSFSTLEIQRTEQGDSAMYLCASSLDGNYGYTFGSGTRLTVV.

This chain joins TRBV2 and TRBJ2-5; 7 bases fit TRBD2. The CDR3 loop spans 14 amino acids. V trimming: 0 bases; J trimming: 4 bases; junction bases outside the gene matches: 2. In germline, CDR1 is SNHLY, CDR2 FYNNEI. The CDR3 DNA is TGTGCCAGCAGTGAAGCGTCGGGGGGAGAGACCCAGTACTTC. Protein product: CASSEASGGETQYF.

This chain links TRBV6-2 or TRBV6-3 with TRBJ1-5; a possible D gene is TRBD1 (6 bases). Trimming took 4 bases from V and 4 from J, leaving 14 bases between them. Germline-derived CDR1 and CDR2 are MNHEY and SVGEGT. The CDR3 is made up of 15 amino acids. This CDR3 reads CASSWPGGKNQPQHF. The CDR3 nucleotides read TGTGCCAGCAGTTGGCCGGGGGGCAAAAATCAGCCCCAGCATTTT.

This rearrangement joins TRBV18 to TRBJ2-7; D is unresolved. Germline CDR1 KGHSH, CDR2 LQKENI. Deletions cut 5 bases from V and 0 bases from J, with 17 bases between. The CDR3 length is 16 residues. The CDR3 is CASSAEPAGSSYEQYF. For the CDR3, the DNA is TGTGCCAGCTCAGCCGAACCGGCAGGTTCCTCCTACGAGCAGTACTTC.

This clone was counted only a few times. The gene calls are TRBV5-8 and TRBJ2-7; D ambiguous. The CDR3 is 13 amino acids. Germline loops: CDR1 SGHTS, CDR2 YDEGEE. Trimming shortened V by 4 bases and J by 4 bases, and 12 bases separated the two germline ends. CDR3 DNA: TGTGCCAGCAGCCTCCCCCCGGGTTACGAGCAGTACTTC. It yields the protein CASSLPPGYEQYF.

The V call is TRBV6-5, the J call TRBJ2-7; 8 bases match TRBD2. The germline CDR1 and CDR2 sequences are MNHEY and SVGAGI. The junction had 10 bases not matched to a gene; V was cut back by 7 bases and J by 5 bases. The CDR3 extends over 14 amino acids. The CDR3 loop is CASTPPGLADEQYF. The DNA for the CDR3 is TGTGCCAGCACCCCGCCAGGACTAGCCGACGAGCAGTACTTC.